This T cell receptor beta chain was identified during a study of T cell responses to AZD1222 COVID-19 vaccine. At the level of the study: Second-dose timings of about 4 or about 12 weeks were pooled. Study-wide results and caveats: When two AZD1222 doses had been given, Spike-specific TCR breadth and depth rose. The donor group comprised mostly white British people and more females; the analysis possibly underestimated clonal diversity. Among vaccine-associated CD4 TCRs, coverage spanned spike, with dominance at 160-218 and 743-854.

The CDR3 extends over 16 amino acids. Germline V gene sequence: CDR1 SEHNR, CDR2 FQNEAQ (reference sequence). Trimming took 5 bases from V and 2 from J, leaving 18 bases between them. Profiled with immunoSEQ multiplex PCR; TCRdb holds only in-frame clones, not every one. The sample lists about 120,000 clones; more than 75% were seen once. Turning to this clone: Its specificity is unknown.

Source: peripheral blood, taken on day 0 of AZD1222 vaccination. This sequence joins TRBV7-9 and TRBJ1-2, with D perhaps matching TRBD1 (6 bases). This sequence was found in an adult in good health. CDR3 protein: CASSHRVTGLNYGYTF. CDR3 sequence (DNA): TGTGCCAGCAGCCACCGCGTCACAGGGTTAAACTATGGCTACACCTTC.